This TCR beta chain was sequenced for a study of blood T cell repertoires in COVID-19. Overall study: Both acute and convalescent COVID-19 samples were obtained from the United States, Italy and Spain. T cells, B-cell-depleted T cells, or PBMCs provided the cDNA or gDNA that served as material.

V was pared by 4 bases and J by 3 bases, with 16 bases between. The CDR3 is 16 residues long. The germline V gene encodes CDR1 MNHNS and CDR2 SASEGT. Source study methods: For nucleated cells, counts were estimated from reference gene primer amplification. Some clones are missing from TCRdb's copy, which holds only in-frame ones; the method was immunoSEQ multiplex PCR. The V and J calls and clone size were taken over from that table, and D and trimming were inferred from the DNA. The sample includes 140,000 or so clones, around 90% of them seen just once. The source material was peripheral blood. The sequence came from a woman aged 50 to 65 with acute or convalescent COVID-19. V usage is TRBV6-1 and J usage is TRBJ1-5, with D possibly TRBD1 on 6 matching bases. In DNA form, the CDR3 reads TGTGCCAGCAGTGCAGAAATCACAGGGACCAATCAGCCCCAGCATTTT. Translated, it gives CASSAEITGTNQPQHF.